This T cell receptor (beta chain) stems from a study of cytomegalovirus exposure and HLA in healthy donors. The PCR contained 60 Vbeta and 13 Jbeta primers. Libraries were prepared by immunoSEQ multiplex PCR; TCRdb keeps only in-frame clonotypes and omits some of them. The table lists about 140,000 clones, around 63% of them singletons. V trimming: 4 bases; J trimming: 3 bases; junction bases outside the gene matches: 9. The germline V gene encodes CDR1 KGHSH and CDR2 LQKENI. The CDR3 is made up of 15 amino acids. Sample: PBMCs. This chain connects TRBV18 to TRBJ2-7, with 7 bases matching TRBD1. This clonotype originated in a human donor in good health. In nucleotides, the CDR3 is TGTGCCAGCTCACGTACCGGGACAGAGTTCTACGAGCAGTACTTC. Encoded protein: CASSRTGTEFYEQYF.